A selection of T cell receptor beta chains follows, all from one sample in a study of PD-1 blockade in classical Hodgkin lymphoma. Profiling relied on immunoSEQ multiplex PCR, and the TCRdb table lists in-frame clones only, not all of them. The data contain some 93,000 clones, 89% of them singletons. Sequenced here: peripheral blood mononuclear cells (PBMCs), sampled before the second cycle of nivolumab. These receptors came from a human donor with classical Hodgkin lymphoma. CDR3s include the opening cysteine and the closing phenylalanine or tryptophan. The order of the fields is CDR3 length, J gene, clone size, D gene, V gene, CDR3 DNA, CDR3 protein. The D gene is left open where the match is weak. Clone size is given for some rows only: seen once, a few or many times, or a class if the clone is expanded.

13 | TRBJ1-2 | - | - | TRBV19 | TGTGCCAGTAATAATCCGTTCCGCTATGGCTACACCTTC | CASNNPFRYGYTF
13 | TRBJ1-5 | - | - | TRBV6-4 | TGTGCCAGCAGTGACGAGGTAAATCAGCCCCAGCATTTT | CASSDEVNQPQHF
13 | TRBJ2-2 | - | - | TRBV27 | TGTGCCAGCAGTTTAGAGTCGTGGGGGGAGCTGTTTTTT | CASSLESWGELFF
15 | TRBJ2-6 | - | - | TRBV21-1 | TGTGCCAGCAGCACACCCGGGACAGGGGCCAACGTCCTGACTTTC | CASSTPGTGANVLTF
15 | TRBJ2-7 | - | TRBD1 | TRBV9 | TGTGCCAGCAGCCCCGGGACAGGGGACTTCTACGAGCAGTACTTC | CASSPGTGDFYEQYF
13 | TRBJ2-7 | few | TRBD1 | TRBV6-1 | TGTGCCAGCAGTTTGACAGGGTCGAACGAGCAGTACTTC | CASSLTGSNEQYF
16 | TRBJ2-3 | - | - | TRBV28 | TGTGCCAGCAGTCCCGGGGGCGCGCCTAGCACAGATACGCAGTATTTT | CASSPGGAPSTDTQYF
15 | TRBJ2-7 | once | - | TRBV11-2 | TGTGCCAGCAGCTTAGGACAGGTGGCAACCTACGAGCAGTACTTC | CASSLGQVATYEQYF
15 | TRBJ2-7 | - | TRBD1 | TRBV19 | TGTGCCAGTAGTAAAGGGGGACAGGGAAGAGGCGAGCAGTACTTC | CASSKGGQGRGEQYF
12 | TRBJ2-7 | - | - | TRBV5-6 | TGTGCCAGCAGCTTGAGAAACTACGAGCAGTACTTC | CASSLRNYEQYF
15 | TRBJ1-5 | - | - | TRBV19 | TGTGCCAGTAGTATTGAGAGGAATAGCAATCAGCCCCAGCATTTT | CASSIERNSNQPQHF
15 | TRBJ2-2 | - | TRBD1 | TRBV2 | TGTGCCACGAAACCGGGACAGGGGGCGGCCGGGGAGCTGTTTTTT | CATKPGQGAAGELFF
15 | TRBJ2-7 | - | TRBD1 | TRBV6-5 | TGTGCCAGCAGCTGGGGACAGCCCGAAGACTACGAGCAGTACTTC | CASSWGQPEDYEQYF
14 | TRBJ2-7 | - | - | TRBV2 | TGTGCCAGCAGGGAGCAGCTAGGGGCCTACGAGCAGTACTTC | CASREQLGAYEQYF
10 | TRBJ2-5 | once | - | TRBV2 | TGTGCCAGCAGTCGGGAGACCCAGTACTTC | CASSRETQYF
15 | TRBJ2-3 | - | - | TRBV6-4 | TGTGCCACCCCGCAGGGCAAAGACTACACAGATACGCAGTATTTT | CATPQGKDYTDTQYF
14 | TRBJ1-2 | few | TRBD1 | TRBV30 | TGTGCCTGGAGTGTACGCTGGACAGGGCCTGGCTACACCTTC | CAWSVRWTGPGYTF
14 | TRBJ2-7 | - | TRBD1 | TRBV6-5 | TGTGCCAGCAGTTACGGACAGGGTTCCTACGAGCAGTACTTC | CASSYGQGSYEQYF
11 | TRBJ2-1 | - | - | TRBV19 | TGTGCCAGTAGTCTATACAATGAGCAGTTCTTC | CASSLYNEQFF
14 | TRBJ2-1 | - | - | TRBV4-2 | TGTGCCAGCAGCCACGTGGACAGCTACAATGAGCAGTTCTTC | CASSHVDSYNEQFF
14 | TRBJ1-5 | few | TRBD1 | TRBV7-9 | TGTGCCAGCAGCTCAGGGGGGAGCAATCAGCCCCAGCATTTT | CASSSGGSNQPQHF
16 | TRBJ2-3 | - | TRBD2 | TRBV4-2 | TGTGCCAGCAGCCAAGAGGCGACTAGCGGGACAAATACGCAGTATTTT | CASSQEATSGTNTQYF
16 | TRBJ2-7 | - | TRBD2 | TRBV11-2 | TGTGCCAGCAGCTCAGTCGTCGAGCGGGGGAACTACGAGCAGTACTTC | CASSSVVERGNYEQYF
16 | TRBJ2-3 | - | TRBD2 | TRBV28 | TGTGCCAGCAGCTCCGGACTAGCGGGGCCCACAGATACGCAGTATTTT | CASSSGLAGPTDTQYF
15 | TRBJ2-5 | - | TRBD1 | TRBV27 | TGTGCCAGCAGCCGATGGACAGGGAACCAAGAGACCCAGTACTTC | CASSRWTGNQETQYF
11 | TRBJ2-1 | - | - | TRBV10-1 | TGCGCCAGCAGTGAGGAGGGACGGCTGTTCTTC | CASSEEGRLFF
14 | TRBJ2-7 | - | - | TRBV7-8 | TGTGCCAGCAGCTCCAGGGGATGGAGCTACGAGCAGTACTTC | CASSSRGWSYEQYF
14 | TRBJ2-7 | - | - | TRBV11-2 | TGTGCCAGCAGCTACGGTCCTAGCTCCTACGAGCAGTACTTC | CASSYGPSSYEQYF
12 | TRBJ1-1 | - | - | TRBV29-1 | TGCAGCGTTGAGGCCGGGGGGTCGGGCGCTTTCTTT | CSVEAGGSGAFF
18 | TRBJ1-4 | once | TRBD1 | TRBV28 | TGTGCCAGCAGTTTTGTGGGAGCAGGGGGCCCAGAAAGTGAAAAACTGTTTTTT | CASSFVGAGGPESEKLFF
16 | TRBJ1-2 | few | TRBD1 | TRBV7-6 | TGTGCCAGCAGCTTCCCGGGACAGGGGGCGAGGGAAGGCTACACCTTC | CASSFPGQGAREGYTF
17 | TRBJ2-1 | - | - | TRBV11-2 | TGTGCCAGCAGCCAGGGGCTGAGGCGGGAGCGGTACAATGAGCAGTTCTTC | CASSQGLRRERYNEQFF
14 | TRBJ2-3 | - | - | TRBV5-6 | TGTGCCAGCAGTTCCAGCGGGTCCACAGATACGCAGTATTTT | CASSSSGSTDTQYF
13 | TRBJ1-1 | - | - | TRBV5-5 | TGTGCCAGCAGCAAGACAGCGAACACTGAAGCTTTCTTT | CASSKTANTEAFF
13 | TRBJ2-7 | - | - | TRBV18 | TGTGCCAGCTCACCACGCGTGGCCCACGAGCAGTACTTC | CASSPRVAHEQYF
13 | TRBJ1-1 | - | - | TRBV2 | TGTGCCAGCATTCCGGACGGGAACACTGAAGCTTTCTTT | CASIPDGNTEAFF
17 | TRBJ2-3 | - | TRBD2 | TRBV7-2 | TGTGCCAGCAGCCAGGGACTAGCGGGAGTAAGGACAGATACGCAGTATTTT | CASSQGLAGVRTDTQYF
13 | TRBJ2-7 | - | - | TRBV6-5 | TGTGCCAGCAGTCACGAGATTCCCTACGAGCAGTACTTC | CASSHEIPYEQYF
15 | TRBJ2-7 | - | - | TRBV7-8 | TGTGCCAGCAGCTTAAGTTCAGGGTTTGGCTACGAGCAGTACTTC | CASSLSSGFGYEQYF
15 | TRBJ2-5 | - | TRBD1 | TRBV6-5 | TGTGCCAGCAGCAAGGACAGGGGGCGCCGGGAGACCCAGTACTTC | CASSKDRGRRETQYF
14 | TRBJ2-7 | - | - | TRBV10-3 | TGTGCCATCAGCCCCATAGATAGGGGTTACGAGCAGTACTTC | CAISPIDRGYEQYF
14 | TRBJ2-3 | - | TRBD2 | TRBV5-1 | TGCGCCAGCAGTAGCGGGGCCCGCACAGATACGCAGTATTTT | CASSSGARTDTQYF
16 | TRBJ2-1 | - | TRBD1 | TRBV15 | TGTGCCACCAGCAGAGATACTGGGACAGACTACAATGAGCAGTTCTTC | CATSRDTGTDYNEQFF
14 | TRBJ1-6 | - | TRBD1 | TRBV6-5 | TGTGCCAGCAGTACGGACAGGGGACTTTCACCCCTCCACTTT | CASSTDRGLSPLHF
16 | TRBJ2-5 | - | TRBD1 | TRBV30 | TGTGCCTGGAGTGTACGAAAGGGGGCGAGGGGCGAGACCCAGTACTTC | CAWSVRKGARGETQYF
15 | TRBJ1-1 | - | TRBD1 | TRBV6-5 | TGTGCCAGCGGGACTTCGGGACAGGGTATTACTGAAGCTTTCTTT | CASGTSGQGITEAFF
16 | TRBJ1-5 | - | TRBD1 | TRBV27 | TGTGCCAGCAGTATCGGGACAGGGGGGCCCTATCAGCCCCAGCATTTT | CASSIGTGGPYQPQHF
15 | TRBJ2-1 | once | TRBD2 | TRBV7-9 | TGTGCCAGCAGCTTAACCTGGACTAGCCTCAATGAGCAGTTCTTC | CASSLTWTSLNEQFF
18 | TRBJ2-1 | - | - | TRBV25-1 | TGTGCCAGCACAGAGGGACTGTTAGTGTTAGCGTTAGTCAATGAGCAGTTCTTC | CASTEGLLVLALVNEQFF
15 | TRBJ2-7 | - | TRBD1 | TRBV4-1 | TGCGCCAGCAGCCGGGACAGGGGGAGCTCCTACGAGCAGTACTTC | CASSRDRGSSYEQYF
15 | TRBJ2-2 | - | - | TRBV18 | TGTGCCAGCTCACCCCGGGAAGGGTCATCCGGGGAGCTGTTTTTT | CASSPREGSSGELFF
16 | TRBJ1-2 | - | - | TRBV28 | TGTGCCAGCAGTTTTGCAGGGAAGGTTTCGGACTATGGCTACACCTTC | CASSFAGKVSDYGYTF
16 | TRBJ2-7 | - | TRBD1 | TRBV5-1 | TGCGCCAGCAGCCGCGGAGACCGGGACAGGGGTGGCGAGCAGTACTTC | CASSRGDRDRGGEQYF